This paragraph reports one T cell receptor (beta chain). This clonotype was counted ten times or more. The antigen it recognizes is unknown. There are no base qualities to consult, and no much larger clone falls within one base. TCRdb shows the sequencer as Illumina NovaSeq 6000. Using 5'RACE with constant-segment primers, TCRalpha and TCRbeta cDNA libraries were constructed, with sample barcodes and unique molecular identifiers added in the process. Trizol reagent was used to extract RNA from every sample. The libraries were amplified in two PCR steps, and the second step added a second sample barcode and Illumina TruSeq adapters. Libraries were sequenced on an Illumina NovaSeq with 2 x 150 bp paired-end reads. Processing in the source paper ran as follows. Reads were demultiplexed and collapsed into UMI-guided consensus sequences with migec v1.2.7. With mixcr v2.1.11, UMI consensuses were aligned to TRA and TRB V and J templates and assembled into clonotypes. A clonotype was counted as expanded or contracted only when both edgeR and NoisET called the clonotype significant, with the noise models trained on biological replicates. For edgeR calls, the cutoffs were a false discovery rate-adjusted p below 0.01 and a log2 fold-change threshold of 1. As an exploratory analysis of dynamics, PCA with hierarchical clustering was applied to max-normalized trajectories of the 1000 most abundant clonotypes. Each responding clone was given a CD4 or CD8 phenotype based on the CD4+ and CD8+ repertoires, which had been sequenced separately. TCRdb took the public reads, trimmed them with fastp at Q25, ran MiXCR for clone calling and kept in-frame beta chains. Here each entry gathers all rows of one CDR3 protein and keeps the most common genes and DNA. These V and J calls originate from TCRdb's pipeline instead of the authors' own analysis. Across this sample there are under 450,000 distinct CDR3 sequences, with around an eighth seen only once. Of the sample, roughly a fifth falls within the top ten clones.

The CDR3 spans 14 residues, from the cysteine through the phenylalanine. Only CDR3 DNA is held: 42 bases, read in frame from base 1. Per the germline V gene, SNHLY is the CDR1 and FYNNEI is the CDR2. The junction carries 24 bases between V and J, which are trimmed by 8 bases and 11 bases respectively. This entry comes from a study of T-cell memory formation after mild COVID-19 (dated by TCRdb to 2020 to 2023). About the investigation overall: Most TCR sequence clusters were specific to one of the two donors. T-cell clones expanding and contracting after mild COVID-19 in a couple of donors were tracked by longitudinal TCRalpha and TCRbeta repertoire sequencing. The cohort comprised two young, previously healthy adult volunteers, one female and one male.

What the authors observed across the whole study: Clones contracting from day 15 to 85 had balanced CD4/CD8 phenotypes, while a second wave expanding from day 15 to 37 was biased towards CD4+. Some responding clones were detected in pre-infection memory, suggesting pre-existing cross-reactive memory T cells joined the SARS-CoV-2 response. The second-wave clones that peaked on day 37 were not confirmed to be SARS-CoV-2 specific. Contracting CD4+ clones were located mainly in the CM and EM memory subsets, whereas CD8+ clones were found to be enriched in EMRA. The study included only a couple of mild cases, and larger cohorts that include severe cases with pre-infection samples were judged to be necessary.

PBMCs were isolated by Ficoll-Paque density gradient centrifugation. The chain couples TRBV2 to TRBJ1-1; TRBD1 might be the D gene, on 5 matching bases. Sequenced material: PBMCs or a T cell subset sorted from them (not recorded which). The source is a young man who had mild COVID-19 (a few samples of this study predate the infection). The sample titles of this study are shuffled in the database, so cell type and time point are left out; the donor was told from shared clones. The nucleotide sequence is TGTGCCAGCGCTCTTCCGGGACGCCTGGTCCGGGCTTTCTTT. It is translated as CASALPGRLVRAFF.